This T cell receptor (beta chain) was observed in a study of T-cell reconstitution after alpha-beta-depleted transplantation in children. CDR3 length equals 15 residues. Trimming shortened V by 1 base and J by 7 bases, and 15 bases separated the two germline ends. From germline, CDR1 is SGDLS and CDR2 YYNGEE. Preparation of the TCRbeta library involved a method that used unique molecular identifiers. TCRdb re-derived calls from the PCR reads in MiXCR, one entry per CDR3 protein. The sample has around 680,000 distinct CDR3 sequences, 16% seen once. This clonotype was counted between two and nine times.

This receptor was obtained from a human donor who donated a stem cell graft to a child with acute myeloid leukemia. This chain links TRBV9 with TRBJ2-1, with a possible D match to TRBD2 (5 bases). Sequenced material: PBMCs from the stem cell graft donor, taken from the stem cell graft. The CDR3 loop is CASSVLTDPGNEQFF. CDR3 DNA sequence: TGTGCCAGCAGCGTACTAACCGACCCGGGGAATGAGCAGTTCTTC.